These 20 T cell receptor beta chains came from one sample sequenced in a study of blood T cell repertoires in COVID-19. Sequencing was performed with immunoSEQ multiplex PCR; in TCRdb, only in-frame clones are kept and a portion is missing. The table has around 250,000 clones, 70% to 90% seen once; the top ten hold 4.5% to 5.5%. The sample comprised peripheral blood. The receptors were sampled from a man in his fifties or sixties with active or convalescent COVID-19.

The chain recombines TRBV19 with TRBJ2-7; tentative D call: TRBD2 (5 bases). V lost 5 bases, J lost 7 bases, and 15 bases lay in between. This CDR3 comprises 13 residues. The germline V gene has CDR1 LNHDA and CDR2 SQIVND (reference sequence). CDR3 amino acids: CASSPSGGTEQYF. In DNA form, the CDR3 reads TGTGCCAGTAGTCCTTCCGGAGGAACAGAGCAGTACTTC.

This chain joins TRBV3-1 (or the pseudogene TRBV3-2) and TRBJ2-2; TRBD2 aligns across 10 bases. V lost 1 base to trimming and J lost 4 bases; unmatched junction nucleotides: 6. CDR3 length equals 17 residues. Germline loops: CDR1 LGHDT, CDR2 YNNKEL (reference sequence). The CDR3 loop is CASSQASGSLATGELFF. The CDR3 bases are TGTGCCAGCAGCCAAGCTAGCGGGAGTCTGGCCACCGGGGAGCTGTTTTTT.

The chain recombines TRBV7-2 with TRBJ1-1, with no clear D. This CDR3 comprises 14 residues. The ends were cut back, 2 bases at V and 6 bases at J, with 13 bases in the middle. Germline lookup yields CDR1 SGHTA and CDR2 FQGNSA. In DNA form, the CDR3 reads TGTGCCAGCAGCTTACCAGCGGCCGCCTCTGAAGCTTTCTTT. Protein sequence: CASSLPAAASEAFF.

This chain uses TRBV7-6 with TRBJ2-7; no reliable D call. The V gene's germline CDR1 is SGHVS and CDR2 FNYEAQ. CDR3 size: 15 residues. The ends were cut back, 1 base at V and 0 bases at J, with 10 bases in the middle. CDR3 sequence (DNA): TGTGCCAGCAGCTTAGTCGGCGGATCCTCCTACGAGCAGTACTTC. It specifies CASSLVGGSSYEQYF.

CDR3: CSVRQVNTEAFF. The CDR3 nucleotides read TGCAGCGTCAGGCAGGTCAACACTGAAGCTTTCTTT. The J gene is TRBJ1-1, the V gene TRBV29-1; D gene unclear. The ends were cut back, 6 bases at V and 2 bases at J, with 10 bases in the middle. Germline V lookup: CDR1 SQVTM, CDR2 ANQGSEA. The CDR3 covers 12 residues.

The V call is TRBV5-1, the J call TRBJ1-4, with D possibly matching TRBD1 (5 bases). V was pared by 1 base and J by 7 bases, with 14 bases between. The CDR3 is 15 residues long. In germline, CDR1 is SGHRS, CDR2 YFSETQ. CDR3 nucleotides: TGCGCCAGCAGCTTGTCGGGCCAGGGACTTGAAAAACTGTTTTTT. Protein sequence: CASSLSGQGLEKLFF.

The chain carries TRBV6-5 and TRBJ1-3; D is uncertain. The germline CDR1 and CDR2 sequences are MNHEY and SVGAGI. Trimming took off 9 bases at V and 3 bases at J, with 9 bases between the two ends. This CDR3 is built from 12 residues. The CDR3 nucleotides read TGTGCCAGTGGCTCTGATGGAAACACCATATATTTT. Translation gives CASGSDGNTIYF.

The V gene is TRBV30, the J gene TRBJ2-5; TRBD2 matches 10 bases. Germline CDR1 reads GTSNPN; CDR2 reads SVGIG (reference sequence). The CDR3 consists of 14 residues. The CDR3 DNA follows: TGTGCGCACTCTAGCGGGAGTACTCGTGAGACCCAGTACTTC. Encoded protein: CAHSSGSTRETQYF.

V gene TRBV11-2 combines with J gene TRBJ2-4, with D perhaps matching TRBD1 (6 bases). Trimming shortened V by 6 bases and J by 1 base, and 19 bases separated the two germline ends. Germline assignment: CDR1 SGHAT and CDR2 FQNNGV. This CDR3 is built from 17 residues. The CDR3 region has the DNA TGTGCCAGCAGTTCATTAGTGGGGGCCGGGGCCAAAAACATTCAGTACTTC. Amino acids: CASSSLVGAGAKNIQYF.

The chain is built from TRBV28 and TRBJ2-5; D might be TRBD2 (6 bases). The germline gives CDR1 MDHEN, CDR2 SYDVKM. Between the trimmed V and J ends, which lost 7 bases and 5 bases, there was a span of 20 bases. The CDR3 is 15 residues long. CDR3 region: CASKKPAGGIETQYF. The DNA of the CDR3 is TGTGCCAGCAAAAAGCCTGCCGGAGGGATTGAGACCCAGTACTTC.

The J gene is TRBJ2-1, the V gene TRBV7-3, with 9 nucleotides matching TRBD2. V gave up 3 bases and J gave up 2 bases; unmatched junction bases: 5. Germline-derived CDR1 and CDR2 are SGHTA and FQGTGA. The CDR3 loop spans 16 amino acids. The CDR3 loop is CASSFTTSGTYNEQFF. In nucleotides, the CDR3 is TGTGCCAGCAGCTTTACGACTAGCGGTACCTACAATGAGCAGTTCTTC.

The sample holds one count of this clone. This chain links TRBV7-6 with TRBJ1-2; possible D gene TRBD1, 6 bases. This CDR3 region has 15 residues. CDR1 SGHVS and CDR2 FNYEAQ come from the germline V gene. V shed 1 base and J shed 8 bases, with 17 bases lying between them. The CDR3 DNA reads as TGTGCCAGCAGCTTAGGTCCCAGGGGAGCCCTCGGCTACACCTTC. This codes for CASSLGPRGALGYTF. The full variable domain, in which reference TRBV7-6 and TRBJ1-2 provide the parts outside the CDR3, is GAGVSQSPRYKVTKRGQDVALRCDPISGHVSLYWYRQALGQGPEFLTYFNYEAQQDKSGLPNDRFSAERPEGSISTLTIQRTEQRDSAMYRCASSLGPRGALGYTFGSGTRLTVV.

The chain recombines TRBV5-1 with TRBJ1-4; D unclear. V lost 4 bases, J lost 0 bases, and 16 bases lay in between. This CDR3 is built from 17 residues. From germline, CDR1 is SGHRS and CDR2 YFSETQ. The CDR3 sequence: CASSRSLYPTTNEKLFF. DNA of the CDR3: TGCGCCAGCAGCCGCTCCCTATATCCTACAACTAATGAAAAACTGTTTTTT.

The chain joins TRBV7-2 to TRBJ2-7, with D tentatively TRBD1 (5 bases). CDR1 SGHTA and CDR2 FQGNSA come from the germline V gene. Trimming pared 4 bases from V and 1 base from J, leaving 8 bases between. The CDR3 spans 13 residues. The CDR3 DNA sequence: TGTGCCAGCAGCTCTCAGGGTTCCTACGAGCAGTACTTC. Translating gives CASSSQGSYEQYF.

This rearrangement joins TRBV7-2 to TRBJ1-5; 7 bases fit TRBD1. Germline V gene data show CDR1 as SGHTA and CDR2 as FQGNSA. V shed 1 base and J 1 base; nucleotides not matched to a gene: 4. The CDR3 is 16 residues long. The DNA for the CDR3 is TGTGCCAGCAGCTTAGATTCAGGGGGGAGCAATCAGCCCCAGCATTTT. Its translation: CASSLDSGGSNQPQHF.

The chain couples TRBV9 to TRBJ2-7; D not certain. CDR1 is SGDLS, CDR2 YYNGEE, per germline. The CDR3 spans 13 residues. With 0 bases removed from V and 3 bases from J, the gap between germline ends came to 7 bases. The CDR3 sequence is CASSVAPVYEQYF. The CDR3 bases are TGTGCCAGCAGCGTAGCTCCGGTCTACGAGCAGTACTTC.

This chain uses TRBV7-9 with TRBJ1-1; D may be TRBD1 (6 bases). V lost 0 bases and J lost 5, with 13 bases in between. The CDR3 is 15 amino acids. Germline loops: CDR1 SEHNR, CDR2 FQNEAQ (reference sequence). CDR3 sequence (DNA): TGTGCCAGCAGCTTAGCGAGGGGGGGCCGGACTGAAGCTTTCTTT. Its translation: CASSLARGGRTEAFF.

The chain has TRBV5-1 and TRBJ1-2; TRBD1 matches 10 bases. This CDR3 spans 14 amino acids. In germline, CDR1 is SGHRS, CDR2 YFSETQ. V trimming: 0 bases; J trimming: 6 bases; junction bases outside the gene matches: 2. CDR3 DNA: TGCGCCAGCAGCTTGGGAGGGACAGGGGATGGCTACACCTTC. Translation gives CASSLGGTGDGYTF.

The chain uses TRBV7-3 and TRBJ1-2; weak D call: TRBD1 (6 bases). The germline V and J ends were trimmed by 3 bases and 6 bases, with 20 bases remaining between them. Germline V gene lookup returns CDR1 SGHTA and CDR2 FQGTGA. The CDR3 loop spans 16 amino acids. CDR3 residues: CASSFGTIQGSDGYTF. The CDR3 DNA reads as TGTGCCAGCAGCTTTGGGACAATTCAGGGTTCGGATGGCTACACCTTC.

The chain joins TRBV4-1 to TRBJ1-2, with 9 positions matching TRBD1. Germline V CDR1 and CDR2: MGHRA, YSYEKL. V was clipped by 5 bases and J by 0 bases; unmatched bases: 4. This CDR3 is 15 amino acids long. The DNA for the CDR3 is TGCGCCAGCAGCGGGACAGGGCTTGCTAACTATGGCTACACCTTC. Translated: CASSGTGLANYGYTF.